Below, 20 T cell receptor beta chains from the same sample are listed, as sequenced in a study of blood T cell repertoires in COVID-19. The data were produced by immunoSEQ multiplex PCR, yet TCRdb's version contains in-frame clones alone and is incomplete. The sample has roughly 430,000 clones; 70% to 90% are singletons. The sequencing sample was made of PBMCs or T cells enriched from blood (not recorded which). Source of these receptors: a woman aged 18-29 years who had been exposed to COVID-19.

This chain joins TRBV7-2 and TRBJ2-1; D uncertain. This CDR3 is built from 13 residues. The V end lost 3 bases, the J end lost 8 bases, and 11 bases lay between the germline ends. Looked up from germline, CDR1 is SGHTA and CDR2 is FQGNSA. The CDR3 nucleotides are TGTGCCAGCAGCTTTAGGAGCTGGGATGAGCAGTTCTTC. It translates to CASSFRSWDEQFF.

The V gene is TRBV15, the J gene TRBJ2-7; D gene ambiguous. The V end was cut by 1 base, the J end by 0 bases, with 7 bases between. The CDR3 length is 14 residues. Germline CDR1 reads LNHNV; CDR2 reads YYDKDF (reference sequence). The CDR3 DNA is TGTGCCACCAGCAGAGGCGGCTCCTCCTACGAGCAGTACTTC. It codes for CATSRGGSSYEQYF.

The CDR3 sequence: CAWSVPGGLRDTQYF. The CDR3 DNA sequence: TGTGCCTGGAGTGTACCCGGGGGGCTCAGGGATACGCAGTATTTT. The chain has TRBV30 and TRBJ2-3; D may be TRBD2 (7 bases). Trimming shortened V by 0 bases and J by 6 bases, and 16 bases separated the two germline ends. The CDR3 is 15 amino acids. Germline CDR1 and CDR2: GTSNPN and SVGIG (reference sequence).

The rearrangement links TRBV6-4 to TRBJ2-7, with 9 bases that match TRBD2. The germline V gene encodes CDR1 MRHNA and CDR2 SNTAGT. Trimming removed 5 bases from V and 3 bases from J; junction bases left unmatched: 2. The CDR3 extends over 13 amino acids. The CDR3 DNA sequence: TGTGCCAGCAGTCTACTAGCGGGCTACGAGCAGTACTTC. As protein: CASSLLAGYEQYF.

The J gene is TRBJ2-3, the V gene TRBV10-3; D may be TRBD1 (5 bases). CDR1 is ENHRY, CDR2 SYGVKD, per germline. The CDR3 contains 14 residues. Trimming shortened V by 8 bases and J by 0 bases, and 12 bases separated the two germline ends. CDR3 coding DNA: TGTGCCATCGCGATAAGACAGAGCACAGATACGCAGTATTTT. This gives the protein CAIAIRQSTDTQYF.

The chain recombines TRBV5-4 with TRBJ2-3, with TRBD2 identical over 7 bases. The germline V gene encodes CDR1 SGHNT and CDR2 YYREEE (reference sequence). The CDR3 extends over 15 amino acids. Trimming removed 0 bases from V and 4 bases from J; junction bases left unmatched: 5. For the CDR3, the DNA is TGTGCCAGCAGCTTGGTGGGCGGGAGTGCAGATACGCAGTATTTT. Encoded protein: CASSLVGGSADTQYF.

V gene TRBV5-4 combines with J gene TRBJ2-7, with 10 positions matching TRBD2. The V and J ends lost 5 bases and 0 bases, in that order; junction bases with no gene match: 2. The germline gives CDR1 SGHNT, CDR2 YYREEE (reference sequence). The CDR3 runs 14 residues. CDR3 DNA: TGTGCCAGCAGTAGCGGGGGGAGCTCCTACGAGCAGTACTTC. It is translated as CASSSGGSSYEQYF.

This rearrangement joins TRBV4-2 to TRBJ1-3, with D uncertain. CDR3 length: 15 amino acids. The V end was cut by 0 bases, the J end by 0 bases, with 6 bases between. Germline values: CDR1 LGHNA, CDR2 YNFKEQ. CDR3 sequence reads: CASSQDPGSGNTIYF. The CDR3 region has the DNA TGTGCCAGCAGCCAAGATCCAGGCTCTGGAAACACCATATATTTT.

The V gene is TRBV28, the J gene TRBJ1-3, with D possibly TRBD1 on 5 matching bases. V lost 1 base and J 0 bases, leaving 10 bases between the germline ends. This CDR3 comprises 16 residues. Germline lookup yields CDR1 MDHEN and CDR2 SYDVKM. This CDR3 reads CASSLFDRYSGNTIYF. CDR3 DNA: TGTGCCAGCAGTTTATTCGACAGATACTCTGGAAACACCATATATTTT.

This clone was seen just once. The V and J genes are TRBV3-1 (or the pseudogene TRBV3-2) and TRBJ2-7; 7 bases line up with TRBD1. The junction had 3 bases not matched to a gene; V was cut back by 7 bases and J by 3 bases. The CDR3 sequence is 12 residues long. Germline V gives CDR1 LGHDT, CDR2 YNNKEL (reference sequence). As DNA, the CDR3 is TGTGCCAGCACGGGACAGAACTACGAGCAGTACTTC. Its translation: CASTGQNYEQYF.

The V and J genes are TRBV6-6 and TRBJ1-2; the D is unclear. Germline CDR1 reads MNHNY; CDR2 reads SVGAGI (reference sequence). The CDR3 is made up of 20 amino acids. The germline V and J ends were trimmed by 5 bases and 4 bases, with 32 bases remaining between them. CDR3 in amino acids: CASSPRSGITEGVPSYGYTF. As DNA, the CDR3 is TGTGCCAGCAGTCCTCGCAGCGGGATAACAGAAGGTGTACCCTCCTATGGCTACACCTTC.

This chain uses TRBV19 with TRBJ1-1, with D unclear. Germline V gene data show CDR1 as LNHDA and CDR2 as SQIVND (reference sequence). With 1 base removed from V and 3 bases from J, the gap between germline ends came to 24 bases. This CDR3 contains 19 residues. CDR3 nucleotide sequence: TGTGCCAGTAGTATAGGCCAGTGGGGTGGAGGGAAGCCGGACACTGAAGCTTTCTTT. It encodes CASSIGQWGGGKPDTEAFF.

The chain recombines TRBV7-3 with TRBJ2-5, with TRBD1 matching over 8 bases. V was clipped by 5 bases and J by 5 bases; unmatched bases: 7. CDR3 length: 14 residues. CDR1 is SGHTA, CDR2 FQGTGA, per germline. CDR3 sequence (DNA): TGTGCCAGCAGCGCGACAGGGGTGGGGGAGACCCAGTACTTC. It is translated as CASSATGVGETQYF.

For the CDR3, the DNA is TGCGCCAGCAGCCAAGTACACGGGGGGGCCTCCACCGGGGAGCTGTTTTTT. Amino acid sequence: CASSQVHGGASTGELFF. The gene calls are TRBV4-1 and TRBJ2-2; TRBD2 agrees at 8 bases. The CDR3 totals 17 residues. The germline V gene has CDR1 MGHRA and CDR2 YSYEKL. J was trimmed by 4 bases and V by 1 base; bases with no gene match: 8.

This clone was recorded once. This chain joins TRBV28 and TRBJ1-5; D possibly corresponds to TRBD1 (6 bases). CDR3 size: 15 residues. The V end was cut by 3 bases, the J end by 1 base, with 10 bases between. Germline V gene lookup returns CDR1 MDHEN and CDR2 SYDVKM. The CDR3 nucleotides read TGTGCCAGCAGTTTGCCGACAGGCAGCAATCAGCCCCAGCATTTT. This codes for CASSLPTGSNQPQHF.

The V and J genes are TRBV3-1 (or the pseudogene TRBV3-2) and TRBJ1-3, with 7 bases lining up with TRBD1. V was clipped by 7 bases and J by 0 bases; unmatched bases: 24. CDR1 and CDR2 (germline): LGHDT, YNNKEL (reference sequence). This CDR3 has 21 amino acids. The chain's CDR3 is CASIESGGQTMTYPSGNTIYF. The CDR3 bases are TGTGCCAGCATCGAGTCCGGGGGACAGACGATGACTTACCCCTCTGGAAACACCATATATTTT.

The rearrangement joins TRBV2 to TRBJ1-6, with D maybe TRBD1 (5 bases). The V gene's germline CDR1 is SNHLY and CDR2 FYNNEI. V gave up 3 bases and J gave up 1 base, with 7 bases separating them. The CDR3 runs to 15 residues. Here the CDR3 DNA reads TGTGCCAGCAGTGACGGGGGTTCCTATAATTCACCCCTCCACTTT. It is translated as CASSDGGSYNSPLHF.

The chain has TRBV7-9 and TRBJ2-1; TRBD2 aligns across 8 bases. CDR3 length equals 17 residues. Germline V CDR1 and CDR2: SEHNR, FQNEAQ (reference sequence). The V segment lost 1 base and the J segment 4 bases; nucleotides outside the gene matches: 9. CDR3 nucleotide sequence: TGTGCCAGCAGCTTAGTGGAGGCGGGGGGCCATTACAATGAGCAGTTCTTC. Translating it yields CASSLVEAGGHYNEQFF.

This CDR3 reads CASSLFGGTGYYNEQFF. The CDR3 DNA follows: TGTGCCAGCAGTTTATTTGGCGGGACAGGCTACTACAATGAGCAGTTCTTC. The rearrangement links TRBV28 to TRBJ2-1; 8 positions match TRBD1. This CDR3 spans 17 amino acids. Germline trimming cut 1 base from V and 3 bases from J; bases unmatched to any gene: 8. CDR1 and CDR2 (germline): MDHEN, SYDVKM.

The gene calls are TRBV7-6 and TRBJ1-1; perhaps TRBD1 as D (5 bases). V was pared by 1 base and J by 0 bases, with 12 bases between. Germline V gives CDR1 SGHVS, CDR2 FNYEAQ. CDR3 length: 16 amino acids. CDR3 sequence reads: CASSLEVAGMNTEAFF. The CDR3 DNA reads TGTGCCAGCAGCTTAGAAGTCGCAGGGATGAACACTGAAGCTTTCTTT.